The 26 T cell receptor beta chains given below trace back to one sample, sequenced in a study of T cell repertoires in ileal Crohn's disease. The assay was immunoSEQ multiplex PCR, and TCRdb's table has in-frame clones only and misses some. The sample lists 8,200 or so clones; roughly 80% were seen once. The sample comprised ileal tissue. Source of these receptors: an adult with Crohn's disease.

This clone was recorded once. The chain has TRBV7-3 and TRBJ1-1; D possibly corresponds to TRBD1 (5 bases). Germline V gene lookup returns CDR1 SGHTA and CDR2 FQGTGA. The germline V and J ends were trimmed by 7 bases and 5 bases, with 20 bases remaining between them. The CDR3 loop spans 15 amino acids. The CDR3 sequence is CASTPGGGVGTEAFF. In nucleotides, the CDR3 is TGTGCCAGCACCCCTGGGGGGGGAGTGGGTACTGAAGCTTTCTTT.

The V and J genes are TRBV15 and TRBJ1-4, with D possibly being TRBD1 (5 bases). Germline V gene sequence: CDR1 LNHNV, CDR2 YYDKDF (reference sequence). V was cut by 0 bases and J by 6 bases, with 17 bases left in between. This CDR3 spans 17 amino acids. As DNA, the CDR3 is TGTGCCACCAGCAGAGATTTTGTCGGGGGGGGAGATGAAAAACTGTTTTTT. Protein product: CATSRDFVGGGDEKLFF.

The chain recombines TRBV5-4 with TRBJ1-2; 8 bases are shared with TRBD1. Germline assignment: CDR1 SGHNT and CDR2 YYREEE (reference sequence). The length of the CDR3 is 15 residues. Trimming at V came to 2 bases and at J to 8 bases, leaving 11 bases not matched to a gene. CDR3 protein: CASSFNRGQGGGYTF. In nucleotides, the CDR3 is TGTGCCAGCAGCTTTAATAGAGGACAGGGAGGCGGCTACACCTTC. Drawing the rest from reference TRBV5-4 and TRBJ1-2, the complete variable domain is ETGVTQSPTHLIKTRGQQVTLRCSSQSGHNTVSWYQQALGQGPQFIFQYYREEENGRGNFPPRFSGLQFPNYSSELNVNALELDDSALYLCASSFNRGQGGGYTFGSGTRLTVV.

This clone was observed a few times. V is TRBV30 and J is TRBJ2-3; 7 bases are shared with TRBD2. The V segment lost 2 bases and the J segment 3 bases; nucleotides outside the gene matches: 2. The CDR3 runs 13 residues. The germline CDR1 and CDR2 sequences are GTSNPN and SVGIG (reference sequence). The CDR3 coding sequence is TGTGCCTGGAGTCTGGGAGGGACAGATACGCAGTATTTT. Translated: CAWSLGGTDTQYF.

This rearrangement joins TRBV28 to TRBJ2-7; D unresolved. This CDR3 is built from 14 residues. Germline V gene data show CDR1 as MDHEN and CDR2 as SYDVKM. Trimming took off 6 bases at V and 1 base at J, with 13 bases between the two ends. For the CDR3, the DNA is TGTGCCAGCAGCCCGTCAGAACGATCCTACGAGCAGTACTTC. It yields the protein CASSPSERSYEQYF.

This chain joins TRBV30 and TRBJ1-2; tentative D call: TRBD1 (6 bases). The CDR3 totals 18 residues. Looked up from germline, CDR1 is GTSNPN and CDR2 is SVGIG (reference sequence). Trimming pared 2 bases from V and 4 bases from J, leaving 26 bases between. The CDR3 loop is CAWSTRSDNRVLFYGYTF. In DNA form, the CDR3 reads TGTGCCTGGAGTACCCGGAGCGATAACAGGGTGCTTTTCTATGGCTACACCTTC. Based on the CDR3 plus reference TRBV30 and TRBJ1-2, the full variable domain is SQTIHQWPATLVQPVGSPLSLECTVEGTSNPNLYWYRQAAGRGLQLLFYSVGIGQISSEVPQNLSASRPQDRQFILSSKKLLLSDSGFYLCAWSTRSDNRVLFYGYTFGSGTRLTVV.

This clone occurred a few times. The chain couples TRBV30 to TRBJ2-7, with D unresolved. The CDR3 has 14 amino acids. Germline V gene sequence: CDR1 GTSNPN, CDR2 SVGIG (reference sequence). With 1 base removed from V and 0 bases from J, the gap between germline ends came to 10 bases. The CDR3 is CAWSATVSSYEQYF. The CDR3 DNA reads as TGTGCCTGGAGTGCCACCGTGAGCTCCTACGAGCAGTACTTC.

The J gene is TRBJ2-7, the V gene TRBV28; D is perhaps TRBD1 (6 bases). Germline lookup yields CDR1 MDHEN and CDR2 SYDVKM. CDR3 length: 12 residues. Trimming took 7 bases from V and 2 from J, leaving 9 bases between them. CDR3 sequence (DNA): TGTGCCAGCAATCACAGGGCCTACGAGCAGTACTTC. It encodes CASNHRAYEQYF.

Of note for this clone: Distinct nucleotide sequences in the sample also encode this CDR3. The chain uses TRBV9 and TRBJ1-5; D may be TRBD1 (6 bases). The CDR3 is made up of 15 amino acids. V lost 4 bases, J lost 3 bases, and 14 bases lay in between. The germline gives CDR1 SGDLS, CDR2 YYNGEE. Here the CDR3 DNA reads TGTGCCAGCAGCCTAGGGGGGGGCTCCAATCAGCCCCAGCATTTT. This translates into CASSLGGGSNQPQHF.

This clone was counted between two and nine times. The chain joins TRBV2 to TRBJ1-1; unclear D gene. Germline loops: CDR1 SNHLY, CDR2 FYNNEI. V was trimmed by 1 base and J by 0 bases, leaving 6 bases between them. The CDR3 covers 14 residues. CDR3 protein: CASSEGSLNTEAFF. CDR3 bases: TGTGCCAGCAGTGAAGGGAGTTTGAACACTGAAGCTTTCTTT.

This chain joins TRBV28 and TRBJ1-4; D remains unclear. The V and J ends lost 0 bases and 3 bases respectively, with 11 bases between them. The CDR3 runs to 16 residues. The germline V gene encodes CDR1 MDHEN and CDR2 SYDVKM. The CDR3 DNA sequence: TGTGCCAGCAGTTTATGGGGGAGGGCCCCTAATGAAAAACTGTTTTTT. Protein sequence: CASSLWGRAPNEKLFF.

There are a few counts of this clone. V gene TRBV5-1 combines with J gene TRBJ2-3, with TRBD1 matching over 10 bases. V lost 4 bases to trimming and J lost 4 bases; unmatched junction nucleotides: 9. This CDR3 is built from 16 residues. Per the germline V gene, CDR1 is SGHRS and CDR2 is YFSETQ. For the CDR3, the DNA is TGCGCCAGCAGCCTGGACAGGGGGGGTTCGCCAGATACGCAGTATTTT. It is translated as CASSLDRGGSPDTQYF.

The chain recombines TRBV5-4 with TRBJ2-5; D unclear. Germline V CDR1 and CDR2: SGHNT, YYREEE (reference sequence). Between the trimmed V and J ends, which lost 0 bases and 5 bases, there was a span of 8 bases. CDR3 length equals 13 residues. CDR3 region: CASSLGTEETQYF. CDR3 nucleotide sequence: TGTGCCAGCAGCTTGGGTACGGAGGAGACCCAGTACTTC.

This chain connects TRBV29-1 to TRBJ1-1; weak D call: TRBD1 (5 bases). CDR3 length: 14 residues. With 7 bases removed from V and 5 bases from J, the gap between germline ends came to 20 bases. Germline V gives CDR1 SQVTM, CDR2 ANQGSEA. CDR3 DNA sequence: TGCAGCGCCCACGCAAGGGGCGAAGGGACTGAAGCTTTCTTT. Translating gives CSAHARGEGTEAFF.

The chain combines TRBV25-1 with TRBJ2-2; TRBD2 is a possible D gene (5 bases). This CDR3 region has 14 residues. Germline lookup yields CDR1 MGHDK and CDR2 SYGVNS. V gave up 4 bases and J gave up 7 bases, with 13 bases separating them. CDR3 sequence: CASSAQARGGELFF. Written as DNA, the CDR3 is TGTGCCAGCAGTGCCCAAGCTCGGGGCGGGGAGCTGTTTTTT.

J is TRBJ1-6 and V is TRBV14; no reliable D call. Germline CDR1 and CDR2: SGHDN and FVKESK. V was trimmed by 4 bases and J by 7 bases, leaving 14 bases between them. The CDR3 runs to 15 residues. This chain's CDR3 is CASSLSRGPNSPLHF. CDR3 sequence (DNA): TGTGCCAGCAGCCTGTCCCGAGGGCCGAATTCACCCCTCCACTTT.

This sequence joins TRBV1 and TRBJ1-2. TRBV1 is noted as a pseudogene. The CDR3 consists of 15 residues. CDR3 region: CTSSRDEGGGYGYTF. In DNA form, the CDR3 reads TGCACCAGCAGCCGAGATGAGGGGGGGGGCTATGGCTACACCTTC.

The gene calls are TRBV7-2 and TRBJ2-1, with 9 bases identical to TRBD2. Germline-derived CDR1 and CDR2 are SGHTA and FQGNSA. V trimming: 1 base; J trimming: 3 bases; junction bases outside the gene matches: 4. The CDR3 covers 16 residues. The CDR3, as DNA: TGTGCCAGCAGCTTAGGGCGGGGGGGAAACTACAATGAGCAGTTCTTC. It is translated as CASSLGRGGNYNEQFF.

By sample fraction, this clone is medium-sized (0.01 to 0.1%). CDR3 in amino acids: CASSNRGEQYF. CDR3 DNA: TGTGCCAGTAGTAACAGGGGGGAGCAGTACTTC. The chain links TRBV19 to TRBJ2-7; 8 bases map to TRBD1. The CDR3 has 11 amino acids. Germline V gene data show CDR1 as LNHDA and CDR2 as SQIVND (reference sequence). With 4 bases clipped from V and 7 bases from J, the junction kept 0 bases outside the gene matches.

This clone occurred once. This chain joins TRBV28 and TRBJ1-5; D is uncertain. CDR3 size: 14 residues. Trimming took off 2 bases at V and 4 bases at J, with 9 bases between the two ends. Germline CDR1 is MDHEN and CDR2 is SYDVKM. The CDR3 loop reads CASSLELINQPQHF. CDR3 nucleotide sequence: TGTGCCAGCAGTTTAGAGCTCATTAATCAGCCCCAGCATTTT.

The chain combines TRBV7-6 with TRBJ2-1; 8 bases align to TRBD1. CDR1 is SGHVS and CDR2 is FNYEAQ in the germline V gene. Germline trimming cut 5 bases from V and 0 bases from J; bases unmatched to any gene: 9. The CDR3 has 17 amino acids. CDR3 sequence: CASSARQGKSSYNEQFF. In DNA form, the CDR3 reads TGTGCCAGCAGCGCAAGACAGGGGAAGAGCTCCTACAATGAGCAGTTCTTC.

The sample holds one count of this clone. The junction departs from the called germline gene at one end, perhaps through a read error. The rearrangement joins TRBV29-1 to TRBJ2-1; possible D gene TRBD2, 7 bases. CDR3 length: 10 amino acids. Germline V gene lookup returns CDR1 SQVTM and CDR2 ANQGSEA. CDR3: CSVEARGGIF. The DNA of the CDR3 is TGCAGCGTTGAAGCGAGGGGGGGGATCTTC.

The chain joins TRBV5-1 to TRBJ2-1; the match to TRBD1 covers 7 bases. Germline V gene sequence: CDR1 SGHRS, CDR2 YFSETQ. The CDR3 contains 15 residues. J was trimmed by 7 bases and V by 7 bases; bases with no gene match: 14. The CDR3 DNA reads TGCGCCAGCGCCGAGGGACAGCCCCTATGGAATGAGCAGTTCTTC. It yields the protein CASAEGQPLWNEQFF.

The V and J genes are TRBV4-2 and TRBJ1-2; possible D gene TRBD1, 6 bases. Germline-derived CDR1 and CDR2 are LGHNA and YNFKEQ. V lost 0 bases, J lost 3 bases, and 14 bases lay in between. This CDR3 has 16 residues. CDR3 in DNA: TGTGCCAGCAGCCAAGATATACGGGGGGCCGACTATGGCTACACCTTC. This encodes CASSQDIRGADYGYTF.

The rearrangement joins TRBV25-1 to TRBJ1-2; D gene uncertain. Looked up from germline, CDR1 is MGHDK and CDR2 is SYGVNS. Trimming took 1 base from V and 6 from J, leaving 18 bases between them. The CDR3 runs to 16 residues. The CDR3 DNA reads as TGTGCCAGCAGTGAATTTGGTGGGCAGCCAGGTCATGGCTACACCTTC. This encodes CASSEFGGQPGHGYTF.

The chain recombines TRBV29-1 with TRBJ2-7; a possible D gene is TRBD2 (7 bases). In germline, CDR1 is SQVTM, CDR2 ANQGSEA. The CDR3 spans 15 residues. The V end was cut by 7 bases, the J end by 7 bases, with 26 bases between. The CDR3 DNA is TGCAGCGCATGGGCTCTAGGGGGGGGTATAGGTGAGCAGTACTTC. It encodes CSAWALGGGIGEQYF.